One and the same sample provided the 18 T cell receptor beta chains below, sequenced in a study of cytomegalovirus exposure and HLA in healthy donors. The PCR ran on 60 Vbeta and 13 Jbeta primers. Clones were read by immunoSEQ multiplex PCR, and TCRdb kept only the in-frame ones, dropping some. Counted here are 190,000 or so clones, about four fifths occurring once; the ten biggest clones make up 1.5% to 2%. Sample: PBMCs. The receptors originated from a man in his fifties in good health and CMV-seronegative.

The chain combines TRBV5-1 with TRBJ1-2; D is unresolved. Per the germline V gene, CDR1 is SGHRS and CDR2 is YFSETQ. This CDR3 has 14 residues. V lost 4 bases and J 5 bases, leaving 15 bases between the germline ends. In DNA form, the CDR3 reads TGCGCCAGCAGCACCGGACTTAAACCTTATGGCTACACCTTC. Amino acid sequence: CASSTGLKPYGYTF.

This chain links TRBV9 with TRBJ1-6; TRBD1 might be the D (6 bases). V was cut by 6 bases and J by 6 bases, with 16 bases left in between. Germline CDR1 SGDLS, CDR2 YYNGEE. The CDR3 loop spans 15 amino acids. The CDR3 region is CASTPGGQSNSPLHF. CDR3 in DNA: TGTGCCAGCACCCCCGGTGGACAGAGTAATTCACCCCTCCACTTT.

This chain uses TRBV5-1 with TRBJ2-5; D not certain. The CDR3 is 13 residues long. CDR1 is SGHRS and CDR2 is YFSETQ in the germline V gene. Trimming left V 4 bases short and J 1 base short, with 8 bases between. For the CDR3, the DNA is TGCGCCAGCAGCCCGAGGTCCCAAGAGACCCAGTACTTC. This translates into CASSPRSQETQYF.

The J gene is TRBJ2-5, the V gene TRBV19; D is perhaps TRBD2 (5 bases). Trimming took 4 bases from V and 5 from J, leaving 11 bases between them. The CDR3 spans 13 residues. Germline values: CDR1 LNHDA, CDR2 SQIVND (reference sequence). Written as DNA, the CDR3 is TGTGCCAGTAGTAGGCAGGAGCGGGAGACCCAGTACTTC. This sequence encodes CASSRQERETQYF.

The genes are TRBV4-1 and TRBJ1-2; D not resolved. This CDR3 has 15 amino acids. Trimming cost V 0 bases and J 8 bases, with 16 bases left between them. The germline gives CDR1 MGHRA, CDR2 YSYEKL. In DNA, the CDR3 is TGCGCCAGCAGCCAAGACCCCAGGATTGCGTCCGGCTACACCTTC. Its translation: CASSQDPRIASGYTF.

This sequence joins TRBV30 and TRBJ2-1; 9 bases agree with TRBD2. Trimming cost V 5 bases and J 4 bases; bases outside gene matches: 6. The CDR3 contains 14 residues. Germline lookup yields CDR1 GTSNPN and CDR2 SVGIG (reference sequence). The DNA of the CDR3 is TGTGCCTGGGGTAGCGGGAGAGCTTACAATGAGCAGTTCTTC. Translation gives CAWGSGRAYNEQFF.

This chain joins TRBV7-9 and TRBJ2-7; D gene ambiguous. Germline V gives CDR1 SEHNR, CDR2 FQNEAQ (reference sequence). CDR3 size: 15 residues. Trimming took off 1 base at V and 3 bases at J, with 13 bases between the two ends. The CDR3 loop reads CASSLEHYSFYEQYF. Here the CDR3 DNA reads TGTGCCAGCAGCTTAGAACACTACTCTTTCTACGAGCAGTACTTC.

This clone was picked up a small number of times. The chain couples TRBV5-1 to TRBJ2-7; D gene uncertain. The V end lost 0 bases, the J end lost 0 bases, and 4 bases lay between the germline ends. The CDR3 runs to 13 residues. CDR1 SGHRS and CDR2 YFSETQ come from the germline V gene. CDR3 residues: CASSLGSSYEQYF. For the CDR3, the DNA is TGCGCCAGCAGCTTGGGGAGCTCCTACGAGCAGTACTTC.

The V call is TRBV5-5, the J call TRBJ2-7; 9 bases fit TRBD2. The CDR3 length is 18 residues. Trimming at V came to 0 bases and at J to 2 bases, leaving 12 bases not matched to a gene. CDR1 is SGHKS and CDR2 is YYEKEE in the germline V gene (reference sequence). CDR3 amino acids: CASSLAREFLAGTYEQYF. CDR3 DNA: TGTGCCAGCAGCTTGGCCCGAGAATTCCTAGCGGGGACCTACGAGCAGTACTTC.

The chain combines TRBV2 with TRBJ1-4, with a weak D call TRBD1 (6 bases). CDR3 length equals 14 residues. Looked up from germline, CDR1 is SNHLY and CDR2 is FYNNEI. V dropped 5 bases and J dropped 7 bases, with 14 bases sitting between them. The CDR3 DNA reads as TGTGCCAGCAGTTATGGACAGCGGGGTGAAAAACTGTTTTTT. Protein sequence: CASSYGQRGEKLFF.

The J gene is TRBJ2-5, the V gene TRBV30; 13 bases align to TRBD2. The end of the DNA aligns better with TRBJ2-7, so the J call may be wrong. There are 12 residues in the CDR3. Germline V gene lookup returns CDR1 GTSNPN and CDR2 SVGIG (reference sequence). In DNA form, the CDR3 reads TGTGCCTGGGGACTAGCGGGAGACGAGCAGTACTTC. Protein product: CAWGLAGDEQYF.

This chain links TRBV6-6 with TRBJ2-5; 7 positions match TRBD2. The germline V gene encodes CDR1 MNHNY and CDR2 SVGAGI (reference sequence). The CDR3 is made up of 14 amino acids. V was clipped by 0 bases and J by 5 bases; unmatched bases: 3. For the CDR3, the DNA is TGTGCCAGCAGTTACTCGACTAGCAGGGAGACCCAGTACTTC. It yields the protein CASSYSTSRETQYF.

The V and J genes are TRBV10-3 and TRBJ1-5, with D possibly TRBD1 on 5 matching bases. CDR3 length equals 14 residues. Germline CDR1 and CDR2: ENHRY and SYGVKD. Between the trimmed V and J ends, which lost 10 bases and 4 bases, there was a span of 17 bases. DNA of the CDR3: TGTGCCACGCGTAGCGGGACGGGAAATCAGCCCCAGCATTTT. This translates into CATRSGTGNQPQHF.

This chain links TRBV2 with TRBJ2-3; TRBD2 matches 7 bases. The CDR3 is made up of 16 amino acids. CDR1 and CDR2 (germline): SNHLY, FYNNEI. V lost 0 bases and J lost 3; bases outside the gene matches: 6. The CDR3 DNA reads TGTGCCAGCAGTGAAGCGGGCGGGAGAAGTACAGATACGCAGTATTTT. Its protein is CASSEAGGRSTDTQYF. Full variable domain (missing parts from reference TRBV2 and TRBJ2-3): EPEVTQTPSHQVTQMGQEVILRCVPISNHLYFYWYRQILGQKVEFLVSFYNNEISEKSEIFDDQFSVERPDGSNFTLKIRSTKLEDSAMYFCASSEAGGRSTDTQYFGPGTRLTVL.

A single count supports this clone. The CDR3 DNA reads TGTGCCAGCAGCTTAAATGGACAGCGGGGGTCACCCCTCCACTTT. Translation: CASSLNGQRGSPLHF. The chain uses TRBV7-3 and TRBJ1-6, with a weak D call TRBD1 (6 bases). CDR3 size: 15 residues. The germline gives CDR1 SGHTA, CDR2 FQGTGA. Trimming left V 1 base short and J 10 bases short, with 14 bases between.

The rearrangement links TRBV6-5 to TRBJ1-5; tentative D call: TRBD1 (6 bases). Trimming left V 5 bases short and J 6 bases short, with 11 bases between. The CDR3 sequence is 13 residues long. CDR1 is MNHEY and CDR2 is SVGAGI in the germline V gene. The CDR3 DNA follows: TGTGCCAGCAGTACCCAGGGGAGTCAGCCCCAGCATTTT. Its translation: CASSTQGSQPQHF.

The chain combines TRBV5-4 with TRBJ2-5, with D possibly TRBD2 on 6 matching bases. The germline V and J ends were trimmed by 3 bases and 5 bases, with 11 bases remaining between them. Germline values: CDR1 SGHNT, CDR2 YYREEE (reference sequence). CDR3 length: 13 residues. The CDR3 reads CASSSRLEETQYF. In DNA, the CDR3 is TGTGCCAGCAGCTCAAGACTAGAGGAGACCCAGTACTTC.

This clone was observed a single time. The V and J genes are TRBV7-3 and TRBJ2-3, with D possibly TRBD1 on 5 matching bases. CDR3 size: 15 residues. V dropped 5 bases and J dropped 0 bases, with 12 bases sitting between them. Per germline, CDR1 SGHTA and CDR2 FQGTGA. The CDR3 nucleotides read TGTGCCAGCAGCCCAGTGGGGCCAAGCACAGATACGCAGTATTTT. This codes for CASSPVGPSTDTQYF.